A single sample is the source of the 8 T cell receptor beta chains below, sequenced in a study of blood T cell repertoires in COVID-19 (TCRdb year 2020). The receptor library was made with the immunoSEQ multiplex PCR assay. TCRdb provides this immuneACCESS table in a form limited to in-frame rearrangements. Some clones are lacking; in checked studies, under half of them reflect an unresolved V gene, and why the rest are absent is not known. This sample lists some 120,000 clones; roughly four fifths were detected once. The top ten clones comprise about 6.3% of the sample. Sequenced sample: peripheral blood. The receptors come from a man older than 75 with COVID-19, enrolled during active disease.

Only one count was recorded for this clone. The DNA of the CDR3 is TGTGCCAGCAGTTTGATGGCGGATGGCTACACCTTC. Its protein is CASSLMADGYTF. The chain has TRBV12-3 or TRBV12-4 and TRBJ1-2; no firm D call. CDR3 size: 12 residues. The ends were cut back, 3 bases at V and 6 bases at J, with 8 bases in the middle.

This clone was counted a few times. The chain has TRBV9 and TRBJ2-5, with a weak D call TRBD2 (5 bases). This CDR3 region has 14 residues. Trimming removed 4 bases from V and 5 bases from J, with 15 bases in between. CDR1 SGDLS and CDR2 YYNGEE come from the germline V gene. CDR3 coding DNA: TGTGCCAGCAGCACTCGAGGGTCCGCCGAGACCCAGTACTTC. It encodes CASSTRGSAETQYF. Drawing the rest from reference TRBV9 and TRBJ2-5, the complete variable domain is DSGVTQTPKHLITATGQRVTLRCSPRSGDLSVYWYQQSLDQGLQFLIQYYNGEERAKGNILERFSAQQFPDLHSELNLSSLELGDSALYFCASSTRGSAETQYFGPGTRLLVL.

The chain is built from TRBV18 and TRBJ1-4; 11 nucleotides align to TRBD1. After removal of 3 bases from V and 7 bases from J, the junction contained 4 bases not matched to a gene. There are 15 residues in the CDR3. Per germline, CDR1 KGHSH and CDR2 LQKENI. CDR3 region: CASSPADRGLEKLFF. In DNA form, the CDR3 reads TGTGCCAGCTCACCCGCGGACAGGGGGCTTGAAAAACTGTTTTTT.

The CDR3 sequence: CASSPTGTGNSGYTF. CDR3 bases: TGTGCCAGCAGCCCAACCGGGACAGGGAATAGTGGCTACACCTTC. The chain employs TRBV3-1 (or the pseudogene TRBV3-2) and TRBJ1-2; 9 nucleotides match TRBD1. This CDR3 region has 15 residues. Per germline, CDR1 LGHDT and CDR2 YNNKEL (reference sequence). V lost 4 bases, J lost 7 bases, and 10 bases stayed unmatched.

J is TRBJ2-1 and V is TRBV6-2 or TRBV6-3, with 9 nucleotides matching TRBD2. The CDR3 contains 18 residues. Looked up from germline, CDR1 is MNHEY and CDR2 is SVGEGT. V lost 6 bases to trimming and J lost 8 bases; unmatched junction nucleotides: 20. CDR3 nucleotides: TGTGCCAGCAGCCCTAGGAGGAGGACTAGCGTTACGGTTGATGAGCAGTTCTTC. It is translated as CASSPRRRTSVTVDEQFF.

This clone came up once. The chain is built from TRBV3-1 (or the pseudogene TRBV3-2) and TRBJ2-4; a possible D gene is TRBD2 (6 bases). Germline V CDR1 and CDR2: LGHDT, YNNKEL (reference sequence). V lost 4 bases and J 0 bases, leaving 16 bases between the germline ends. The CDR3 spans 17 residues. The CDR3 region is CASSLKLGGLAKNIQYF. Here the CDR3 DNA reads TGTGCCAGCAGCCTCAAGCTGGGGGGACTAGCCAAAAACATTCAGTACTTC.

The chain joins TRBV27 to TRBJ2-7; no reliable D call. Germline V gene sequence: CDR1 MNHEY, CDR2 SMNVEV (reference sequence). This CDR3 contains 14 residues. Trimming left V 2 bases short and J 2 bases short, with 10 bases between. The CDR3 is CASSLGRYTYEQYF. Here the CDR3 DNA reads TGTGCCAGCAGTTTAGGCAGGTATACCTACGAGCAGTACTTC.

The V call is TRBV18, the J call TRBJ1-6; D uncertain. The CDR3 sequence is 15 residues long. From germline, CDR1 is KGHSH and CDR2 LQKENI. V shed 1 base and J shed 0 bases, with 4 bases lying between them. Here the CDR3 DNA reads TGTGCCAGCTCACCACAGAGCTCCTATAATTCACCCCTCCACTTT. It translates to CASSPQSSYNSPLHF.